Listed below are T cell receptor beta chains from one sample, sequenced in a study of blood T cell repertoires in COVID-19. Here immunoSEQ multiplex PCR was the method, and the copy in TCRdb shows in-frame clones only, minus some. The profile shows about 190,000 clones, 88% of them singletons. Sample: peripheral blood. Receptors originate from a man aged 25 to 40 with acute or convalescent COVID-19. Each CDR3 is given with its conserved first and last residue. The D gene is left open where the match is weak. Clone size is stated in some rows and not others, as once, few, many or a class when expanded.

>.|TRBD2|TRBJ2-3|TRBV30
TGTGCCTGGAATCCCTCCGGGGGGGATACGCAGTATTTT
CAWNPSGGDTQYF
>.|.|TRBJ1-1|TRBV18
TGTGCCAGCTCACCAAGAAGTAATTTGGGCGTAGGTACTGAAGCTTTCTTT
CASSPRSNLGVGTEAFF
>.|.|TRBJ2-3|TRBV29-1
TGCAGCGTTGCACGACAGCCCCAGGATACGCAGTATTTT
CSVARQPQDTQYF
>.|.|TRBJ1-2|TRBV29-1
TGCAGCGTTGGTCGGCCAGCGATTGACTATGGCTACACCTTC
CSVGRPAIDYGYTF
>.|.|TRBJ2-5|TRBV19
TGTGCCAGTAGTACGAGGGGGAGGGGGGTGCCCCAGTACTTC
CASSTRGRGVPQYF
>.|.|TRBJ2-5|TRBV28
TGTGCCAGCAGTTTCTCCGGGAGCCAAGAGACCCAGTACTTC
CASSFSGSQETQYF
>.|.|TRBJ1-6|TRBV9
TGTGCCAGCAGCACCCGGGAGTATAATTCACCCCTCCACTTT
CASSTREYNSPLHF
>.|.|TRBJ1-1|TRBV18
TGTGCCAGCTCACCGGGGCGGACTGAAGCTTTCTTT
CASSPGRTEAFF
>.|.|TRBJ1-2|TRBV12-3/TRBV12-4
TGTGCCAGCAGTCCAGGACAGAATTATGGCTACACCTTC
CASSPGQNYGYTF
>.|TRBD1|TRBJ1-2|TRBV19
TGTGCCAGTACCGTCCTGGCCGGGACAGGGTTGGGCTATGGCTACACCTTC
CASTVLAGTGLGYGYTF
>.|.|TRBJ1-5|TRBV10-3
TGTGCCATCAGTGAGTCGCTAGGCGGAACAATGGCCCGCAATCAGCCCCAGCATTTT
CAISESLGGTMARNQPQHF
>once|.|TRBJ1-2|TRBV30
TGTGCCTGGAGCCGGGAGCTTACCTATGGCTACACCTTC
CAWSRELTYGYTF
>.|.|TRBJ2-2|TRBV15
TGTGCCACCAGCAGAGAGACAAACTTCGGGGAGCTGTTTTTT
CATSRETNFGELFF
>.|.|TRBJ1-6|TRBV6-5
TGTGCCACTGCCGAGGGCCTCTATAATTCACCCCTCCACTTT
CATAEGLYNSPLHF
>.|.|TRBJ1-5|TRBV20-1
TGCAGTGCTAGCTCCGGGCAGCCCCAGCATTTT
CSASSGQPQHF
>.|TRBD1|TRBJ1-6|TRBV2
TGTGCCAGCAGTAGGGACAGCACGAGGGTATGGTCACCCCTCCACTTT
CASSRDSTRVWSPLHF